This TCR beta chain was recovered during a study of blood T cells in healthy people across ages. Each sample had at least 6 million PBMCs isolated. Regarding the study as a whole: Observed TCR beta diversity showed a strong correlation with the percentage of naive T cells as measured by flow cytometry.

V shed 2 bases and J 3 bases; nucleotides not matched to a gene: 6. This CDR3 has 15 residues. Germline-derived CDR1 and CDR2 are SGHAT and FQDESV (reference sequence). About this clonotype itself: Its antigen is still unknown.

A second PCR of about 6 to 11 cycles used a sample-barcoded 5' primer and a J-beta primer mix. All samples gave at least 2.5 million CDR3-containing paired-end reads. MiXCR was run by TCRdb on the 5' RACE reads, yielding one entry per CDR3 protein. The sample comprises 800,000 to 900,000 distinct CDR3 sequences, about 62% of which are singletons, and around 30% rests with the top ten. The TCR was taken from a man aged 30 to 45 in good health. V and J are TRBV11-1 and TRBJ2-5; 7 bases are shared with TRBD2. The sample taken for sequencing was blood. For the CDR3, the DNA is TGTGCCAGCAGCTTATGGGATCTAGCGGAAGAGACCCAGTACTTC. Amino acid sequence: CASSLWDLAEETQYF.